The 5 T cell receptor beta chains listed next were all sequenced from one sample in a study of T cells in women clearing cervical HPV infection. Sequenced by immunoSEQ multiplex PCR; TCRdb stores in-frame clones only, minus some. Its table lists roughly 31,000 clones. Sequenced sample: blood buffy coat. The origin of the receptors is a woman between 18 and 75 years old with a cervical HPV16 infection that either progressed to CIN3+ or cleared (not recorded which).

Comments on this clone: The CDR3 end lies 3 residues beyond the end of the read and is filled in from the germline J gene. The chain recombines TRBV20-1 with TRBJ2-1; 7 nucleotides agree with TRBD1. Germline V gives CDR1 DFQATT, CDR2 SNEGSKA (reference sequence). J lost 7 bases, V lost 6 bases, and 15 bases had no gene match. The CDR3 runs 15 residues. The CDR3 sequence: CSAYLPGGGKNEQFF. CDR3 bases read: TGCAGTGCGTACCTCCCAGGGGGTGGTAAGAATGAG.

Concerning this clone itself: The sequence runs out 3 residues before the end of the CDR3; the remainder is reconstructed from the germline J gene. V is TRBV14 and J is TRBJ1-3; D may be TRBD1 (5 bases). There are 18 residues in the CDR3. With 0 bases removed from V and 0 bases from J, the gap between germline ends came to 15 bases. CDR1 and CDR2 (germline): SGHDN, FVKESK. The CDR3 sequence is CASSQDRVGAGSGNTIYF. Incomplete CDR3 DNA: TGTGCCAGCAGCCAAGATAGGGTAGGGGCTGGCTCTGGAAACACC.

A remark on this clone: The sequenced fragment ends 3 residues before the CDR3 boundary, so the rest is inferred from the germline J gene. The chain employs TRBV29-1 and TRBJ1-1; 7 positions agree with TRBD1. Germline V gene data show CDR1 as SQVTM and CDR2 as ANQGSEA. The CDR3 contains 13 residues. V lost 4 bases to trimming and J lost 7 bases; unmatched junction nucleotides: 9. Partial CDR3 DNA: TGCAGCGTTGTTAGGGGGCCCAAGGTTGAA. Protein: CSVVRGPKVE. From start to end, the CDR3 is CSVVRGPKVEAFF.

A word on this clone: Read coverage stops 3 residues before the CDR3 terminus; the germline J gene supplies the remainder. This chain uses TRBV30 with TRBJ1-5; no clear D. The germline V gene encodes CDR1 GTSNPN and CDR2 SVGIG (reference sequence). V was pared by 3 bases and J by 0 bases, with 9 bases between. This CDR3 contains 14 residues. The CDR3: CAWSDSYSNQPQHF. The sequenced part of the CDR3 DNA is TGTGCCTGGAGCGACTCATATAGCAATCAGCCC.

Comment on this clone: The sequenced fragment ends 3 residues before the CDR3 boundary, so the rest is inferred from the germline J gene. The rearrangement uses TRBV4-1 and TRBJ2-2; 8 bases agree with TRBD1. This CDR3 has 15 amino acids. Germline V gives CDR1 MGHRA, CDR2 YSYEKL. The ends lost 1 base at V and 6 bases at J; junction bases unmatched: 4. The CDR3 loop reads CASSQGQGASGELFF. The covered CDR3 bases are TGCGCCAGCAGCCAAGGGCAGGGGGCATCCGGGGAG.